Included here is one TCR beta chain sequence, with context. Its antigen is undetermined. The sample originates from a study of CD8 T cells in Susac syndrome. Study conclusions and caveats: By the study's own acknowledgment, its TCR sequencing and HLA analysis included relatively few individuals.

With random hexamers, about 0.5 to 1 ug RNA was reverse transcribed. TCRdb itself ran the immunoSEQ multiplex PCR reads through MiXCR, one entry per CDR3 protein. The sample lists around 150,000 distinct CDR3 sequences, approximately 93% occurring once. TCR beta sequencing was performed on blood CD8+ and CD4+ T cells. Sequences were obtained from CD4+ T cells from PBMCs. The receptor was derived from a human donor with multiple sclerosis.

DNA for the CDR3: TGTGCCTGGGCCCAAGGTGAGCAGCCCCAGCATTTT. Residues: CAWAQGEQPQHF. The chain uses TRBV30 and TRBJ1-5; unclear D gene. Trimming shortened V by 5 bases and J by 7 bases, and 12 bases separated the two germline ends. There are 12 residues in the CDR3. The germline V gene has CDR1 GTSNPN and CDR2 SVGIG (reference sequence).